The rows below give T cell receptor beta chains drawn from one sample of a study of T cells expressing NK-cell markers. TCRdb reanalyzed the 5' RACE reads, giving one entry per CDR3 protein sequence and no DNA. This repertoire comprises around 380,000 distinct CDR3 sequences; its ten largest clones make up around 10%. Sequences were obtained from blood T cells: a sorted CD56 or NKG2C T cell subset, CD4+ or CD8+ T cells, or bulk PBMC T cells (not recorded which). The receptors shown here come from a woman between 50 and 59 years old in good health. CDR3s include the opening cysteine and the closing phenylalanine or tryptophan.

v_gene	j_gene	CDR3aa
TRBV9	TRBJ2-5	CASSSLGSWDQYF
TRBV12-3/TRBV12-4	TRBJ2-5	CASSFRTGGTQYF
TRBV6-5	TRBJ2-2	CASSPPPPGPLPGGELFF
TRBV12-3/TRBV12-4	TRBJ2-3	CASSSGQGRSDTQYF
TRBV9	TRBJ2-1	CASSAAWTYNEQFF
TRBV11-3	TRBJ2-5	CASSLDHLSLAGEETQYF
TRBV7-8	TRBJ2-3	CASSLRRLAGGSDTQYF
TRBV4-1	TRBJ1-3	CASSQPGVGNTIYF
TRBV12-3/TRBV12-4	TRBJ2-7	CASSSASGSRPEQYF
TRBV5-6	TRBJ2-3	CASSSQTSGSTDTQYF
TRBV21-1	TRBJ1-5	CASSNRNGEGNQPQHF
TRBV6-6	TRBJ2-2	CASSLIAGYTGELFF
TRBV12-3/TRBV12-4	TRBJ2-1	CASSPTSSYNEQFF
TRBV12-3/TRBV12-4	TRBJ2-2	CASATGTSWELFF
TRBV20-1	TRBJ2-1	CSARRGQDNEQFF
TRBV13	TRBJ2-2	CASINNQGNTGELFF
TRBV7-9	TRBJ2-3	CASSPPIRETQYF
TRBV5-1	TRBJ2-5	CASSLVGTSGSETQYF
TRBV19	TRBJ2-2	CASSIRPNAGELFF
TRBV19	TRBJ2-2	CASRTVTGELFF
TRBV15	TRBJ2-5	CATSTGLGETQYF
TRBV5-5	TRBJ1-1	CASSLLTGEEAFF
TRBV6-2/TRBV6-3	TRBJ2-1	CASGKQGTGGYNEQFF
TRBV20-1	TRBJ1-6	CSAHRELNSPLHF
TRBV27	TRBJ1-6	CASSQEDSPLHF
TRBV5-5	TRBJ2-5	CASSLENLWGETQYF
TRBV7-8	TRBJ1-1	CASSHRIGKAFF
TRBV11-2	TRBJ2-7	CASRNTGVHEQYF
TRBV12-3/TRBV12-4	TRBJ1-5	CASSFTLGGIDQPQHF
TRBV2	TRBJ2-7	CASSGGPVEQYF
TRBV21-1	TRBJ2-1	CASSKRLRLARDVRNNEQFF
TRBV20-1	TRBJ2-3	CSASPGQGTDTQYF
TRBV10-3	TRBJ2-2	CAISDRLLTGELFF
TRBV20-1	TRBJ1-2	CSARTTYGYTF
TRBV20-1	TRBJ2-7	CSASLGSGSSSPYEQYF
TRBV12-3/TRBV12-4	TRBJ2-3	CASTIAGGSLDTQYF
TRBV12-5	TRBJ2-1	CASVLGLAGVGAESNEQFF
TRBV5-1	TRBJ2-2	CASSRKLPGTNTGELFF
TRBV11-2	TRBJ2-3	CASSLAIASTDTQYF
TRBV6-5	TRBJ2-3	CASKGLAPTDTQYF
TRBV5-1	TRBJ2-2	CASSRRLAGAGELFF
TRBV29-1	TRBJ2-3	CSGDREGLGHTQYF
TRBV20-1	TRBJ1-1	CSARARHTEAFF
TRBV11-3	TRBJ2-2	CASSSRLAGGELFF
TRBV15	TRBJ2-7	CATSRAGGVLSYEQYF
TRBV20-1	TRBJ1-5	CSARDDASAGRGPQHF
TRBV10-3	TRBJ2-7	CAIKPAGTPYEQYF
TRBV2	TRBJ2-6	CASHRGAHGANVLTF
TRBV18	TRBJ2-2	CASSPRGSGGTGELFF
TRBV7-2	TRBJ2-3	CASSLSRAAASTDTQYF
TRBV2	TRBJ2-1	CASRRDLGNYEQFF